This TCR beta chain was sequenced for a study of T cells in localized non-small cell lung cancer. Produced via immunoSEQ multiplex PCR; TCRdb's table is partial and in-frame only. The data hold fewer than 25,000 clones, with 75% to 95% observed a single time. Points from the study as a whole: Higher blood T cell density tracked longer overall survival. Uninvolved adjacent lung showed higher T cell clonality than tumor.

This clone has a single count. What it binds is unknown. This CDR3 is built from 13 residues. V was trimmed by 7 bases and J by 7 bases, leaving 14 bases between them. Germline assignment: CDR1 MDHEN and CDR2 SYDVKM. The input for sequencing was peripheral blood, taken before any cancer treatment. This sequence was found in a male donor aged 60 or over with stage I squamous cell lung carcinoma. The rearrangement links TRBV28 to TRBJ2-1; D call uncertain. The CDR3 loop reads CASTRSPGNEQFF. CDR3 DNA: TGTGCCAGCACCCGTTCCCCCGGTAATGAGCAGTTCTTC.